This record covers a single T cell receptor (beta chain). The source of the sample is a study of blood T cell repertoires in COVID-19. Sequencing used immunoSEQ multiplex PCR; TCRdb keeps in-frame clones, though not all of them. Seen here are fewer than 350,000 clones, 85% observed once, and the top ten hold under 2%. The CDR3 runs to 13 residues. V lost 2 bases to trimming and J lost 4 bases, with 10 bases between them. Germline values: CDR1 SGHNT, CDR2 YYREEE (reference sequence). The sequence came from a woman between 25 and 40 years old who had been exposed to COVID-19. Sequences were obtained from PBMCs or T cells enriched from blood (not recorded which). V gene TRBV5-4 combines with J gene TRBJ2-7, with a weak D call TRBD2 (6 bases). The CDR3 region has the DNA TGTGCCAGCAGCTTTCCGGCGGGGTACGAGCAGTACTTC. It specifies CASSFPAGYEQYF.